A single sample gave rise to the 13 T cell receptor beta chains below, sequenced in a study of blood T cell repertoires in COVID-19. Data came from immunoSEQ multiplex PCR; TCRdb stores just in-frame clones and leaves some out. The sample has about 120,000 clones, around three quarters seen once. Sequencing was done on a sample of peripheral blood. These receptors were collected from a woman of 80 years or more with acute or convalescent COVID-19.

This sequence joins TRBV4-1 and TRBJ2-3; 8 positions match TRBD2. The V and J ends lost 1 base and 4 bases, in that order; junction bases with no gene match: 7. Germline lookup yields CDR1 MGHRA and CDR2 YSYEKL. This CDR3 spans 16 amino acids. This chain's CDR3 is CASSQVQAGVPDTQYF. CDR3 DNA: TGCGCCAGCAGCCAAGTTCAAGCGGGAGTACCAGATACGCAGTATTTT.

The genes are TRBV12-3 or TRBV12-4 and TRBJ1-1; D possibly corresponds to TRBD1 (5 bases). CDR3 length equals 12 residues. Trimming removed 6 bases at V and 6 bases at J, with 11 bases between. The CDR3 bases are TGTGCCAGCAGCTTACAGGTTCCTGAAGCTTTCTTT. It is translated as CASSLQVPEAFF.

This chain uses TRBV21-1 with TRBJ2-3; the table's D gene call, TRBD1, was not cross checked with the DNA. TRBV21-1 is given as a pseudogene. There are 16 residues in the CDR3. The CDR3 coding sequence is TGTGCCAGCAGCAAAGGGGACAGGGACGGCACAGATACGCAGTATTTT. Translating it yields CASSKGDRDGTDTQYF.

Here the CDR3 DNA reads TGTGCCAGCAGTGAATGGGGAGGGGGACACGAGCAGTACTTC. Translated: CASSEWGGGHEQYF. This chain connects TRBV25-1 to TRBJ2-7; possible D gene TRBD2, 7 bases. This CDR3 is 14 amino acids long. Trimming stripped 1 base from V and 5 bases from J, with 12 bases between. Germline CDR1 and CDR2: MGHDK and SYGVNS.

V gene TRBV29-1 combines with J gene TRBJ1-4; 7 nucleotides match TRBD1. Germline trimming cut 2 bases from V and 6 bases from J; bases unmatched to any gene: 3. Germline V gene data show CDR1 as SQVTM and CDR2 as ANQGSEA. CDR3 size: 13 residues. The CDR3 coding sequence is TGCAGCGTTGAAAGGGACAGAGATGAAAAACTGTTTTTT. This encodes CSVERDRDEKLFF.

The V and J genes are TRBV7-6 and TRBJ2-3, with TRBD1 identical over 7 bases. This CDR3 spans 16 amino acids. The V gene's germline CDR1 is SGHVS and CDR2 FNYEAQ. Trimming at V came to 5 bases and at J to 2 bases, leaving 10 bases not matched to a gene. In DNA form, the CDR3 reads TGTGCCAGCAGCGGGCCGGGACAGCTAAACACAGATACGCAGTATTTT. Its protein is CASSGPGQLNTDTQYF. Based on the CDR3 plus reference TRBV7-6 and TRBJ2-3, the full variable domain is GAGVSQSPRYKVTKRGQDVALRCDPISGHVSLYWYRQALGQGPEFLTYFNYEAQQDKSGLPNDRFSAERPEGSISTLTIQRTEQRDSAMYRCASSGPGQLNTDTQYFGPGTRLTVL.

The chain carries TRBV24-1 and TRBJ1-5, with D possibly matching TRBD1 (5 bases). The CDR3 covers 13 residues. V was clipped by 3 bases and J by 7 bases, with 9 bases between them. CDR1 and CDR2 (germline): KGHDR, SFDVKD. CDR3 DNA sequence: TGTGCCACCAGTGATAGGGGCGGCCAGCCCCAGCATTTT. Amino acids: CATSDRGGQPQHF.

V usage is TRBV13 and J usage is TRBJ1-2; the match to TRBD1 covers 7 bases. This CDR3 region has 13 residues. V trimming: 4 bases; J trimming: 3 bases; junction bases outside the gene matches: 2. Germline V CDR1 and CDR2: PRHDT, FYEKMQ (reference sequence). The chain's CDR3 is CASSYRGHYGYTF. The CDR3 DNA is TGTGCCAGCAGCTACAGGGGCCACTATGGCTACACCTTC.

The sample holds one count of this clone. This chain connects TRBV28 to TRBJ1-1; D is ambiguous. The CDR3 runs 14 residues. CDR1 and CDR2 (germline): MDHEN, SYDVKM. Trimming cost V 2 bases and J 1 base, with 8 bases left between them. The CDR3 DNA reads as TGTGCCAGCAGTTTAGGGCTGAGGAACACTGAAGCTTTCTTT. It yields the protein CASSLGLRNTEAFF.

The chain links TRBV9 to TRBJ2-2; a weak D match, TRBD1 (5 bases). The ends were cut back, 4 bases at V and 4 bases at J, with 11 bases in the middle. The length of the CDR3 is 14 residues. Germline CDR1 reads SGDLS; CDR2 reads YYNGEE. This CDR3 is CASSSQGSTGELFF. CDR3 in DNA: TGTGCCAGCAGCTCCCAGGGTTCCACCGGGGAGCTGTTTTTT.

The chain carries TRBV7-2 and TRBJ2-3; a possible D gene is TRBD1 (6 bases). Germline CDR1 and CDR2: SGHTA and FQGNSA. The CDR3 consists of 15 residues. V lost 6 bases, J lost 5 bases, and 18 bases lay in between. The CDR3 is CASSVQAAGEDTQYF. The CDR3 coding sequence is TGTGCCAGCAGTGTCCAGGCGGCAGGGGAAGATACGCAGTATTTT.

The chain has TRBV12-3 or TRBV12-4 and TRBJ1-1; D not resolved. The germline V and J ends were trimmed by 1 base and 5 bases, with 8 bases remaining between them. The CDR3 extends over 13 amino acids. CDR3 DNA: TGTGCCAGCAGTTTAGTGAGGCAGACTGAAGCTTTCTTT. As protein: CASSLVRQTEAFF.

The chain joins TRBV7-2 to TRBJ2-1; TRBD2 agrees at 9 bases. Germline loops: CDR1 SGHTA, CDR2 FQGNSA. The CDR3 extends over 16 amino acids. J gave up 9 bases and V 5 bases, and 14 bases lay outside the gene matches. The CDR3 region is CASSPVGLAGEGEQFF. The DNA for the CDR3 is TGTGCCAGCAGCCCAGTGGGACTAGCAGGGGAGGGTGAGCAGTTCTTC.